The rows below give T cell receptor beta chains drawn from one sample of a study of blood T cell repertoires in COVID-19. Sequencing was performed with immunoSEQ multiplex PCR; in TCRdb, only in-frame clones are kept and a portion is missing. This table has 190,000 or so clones, roughly nine tenths appearing once. The sequencing input was peripheral blood. Receptor source: a woman in her thirties with active or convalescent COVID-19. Both conserved end residues are part of each CDR3. D genes are given only for firm matches. Clone size is given for some rows only: seen once, a few or many times, or a class if the clone is expanded.

TRBV13,TRBJ1-6,TRBD1,NA,TGTGCCAGCAGGGAAGGACAGGGTAATTCACCCCTCCACTTT,CASREGQGNSPLHF
TRBV5-6,TRBJ2-7,NA,NA,TGTGCCAGCAGCCAACTGGGACAACCAACCGACGAGCAGTACTTC,CASSQLGQPTDEQYF
TRBV9,TRBJ1-2,TRBD1,once,TGTGCCAGCAGCCCCCTGGGACAGGGAAACTATGGCTACACCTTC,CASSPLGQGNYGYTF
TRBV5-4,TRBJ2-4,TRBD1,NA,TGTGCCAGCAGCTTGGGCGACAGGGGCGGTCGAGACATTCAGTACTTC,CASSLGDRGGRDIQYF
TRBV25-1,TRBJ2-3,NA,NA,TGTGCCACCTCCCAGGGAGGCTCAGATACGCAGTATTTT,CATSQGGSDTQYF
TRBV19,TRBJ2-1,TRBD2,NA,TGTGCCAGTAGTAGCAGCGGGAGGGCCAGGGATGAGCAGTTCTTC,CASSSSGRARDEQFF
TRBV12-3/TRBV12-4,TRBJ2-1,NA,NA,TGTGCCAGCAGTTTGGAAGCGAAGGCTGAGCAGTTCTTC,CASSLEAKAEQFF
TRBV7-9,TRBJ2-5,NA,few,TGTGCCAGCAGCTTATTCCCCCGGGAAGAGACCCAGTACTTC,CASSLFPREETQYF
TRBV3-1/TRBV3-2,TRBJ1-2,NA,NA,TGTGCCAGCAGCCAAGTTAGAGGCCCCTATGGCTACACCTTC,CASSQVRGPYGYTF
TRBV6-6,TRBJ1-2,TRBD1,NA,TGTGCCAGCAGCCCGGGACAGAGAGATAACTATGGCTACACCTTC,CASSPGQRDNYGYTF
TRBV6-5,TRBJ1-2,NA,NA,TGTGCCAGCAGCCGGGGGGGGTTCAACTATGGCTACACCTTC,CASSRGGFNYGYTF
TRBV2,TRBJ2-1,TRBD2,NA,TGTGCCAGCAGTCCCTCTGGAAGGACTAGCCACCCGAGCTCCTACAATGAGCAGTTCTTC,CASSPSGRTSHPSSYNEQFF
TRBV7-2,TRBJ1-3,NA,NA,TGTGCCAGCAGCTTAGGGGCGGGAAACACCATATATTTT,CASSLGAGNTIYF
TRBV28,TRBJ1-4,TRBD1,NA,TGTGCCAGCAGTTTATACGGGCAGGGGGTAACTAATGAAAAACTGTTTTTT,CASSLYGQGVTNEKLFF
TRBV9,TRBJ1-5,NA,NA,TGTGCCAGCAGCGTAGAGCCAGGCTTAAGTCAGCCCCAGCATTTT,CASSVEPGLSQPQHF
TRBV12-3/TRBV12-4,TRBJ2-7,NA,NA,TGTGCCAGCAGTTGGGGGGACGTCAGCGAGCAGTACTTC,CASSWGDVSEQYF
TRBV30,TRBJ1-1,TRBD1,NA,TGTGCCTGGAGCGAGCGAATGGGACAGGGTGTCCTTGGCACTGAAGCTTTCTTT,CAWSERMGQGVLGTEAFF
TRBV14,TRBJ2-7,TRBD2,NA,TGTGCCAGCAGCCCCCGACTAGCGGGCGAGCAGTACTTC,CASSPRLAGEQYF
TRBV10-1,TRBJ2-5,TRBD2,NA,TGCGCCAGCAGTGAGACTGGACTAGCGGGATGGGAGACCCAGTACTTC,CASSETGLAGWETQYF
TRBV20-1,TRBJ1-3,NA,NA,TGCAGTGCTAGTGGGCCACGGACTACAATCGGAAACACCATATATTTT,CSASGPRTTIGNTIYF
TRBV11-2,TRBJ1-1,TRBD1,NA,TGTGCCAGCAGCGACCGACAGGGATGGGACACTGAAGCTTTCTTT,CASSDRQGWDTEAFF
TRBV11-2,TRBJ1-3,NA,NA,TGTGCCAGCAGCTTATTAGGGCAGGGGACCTACTCTGGAAACACCATATATTTT,CASSLLGQGTYSGNTIYF
TRBV5-1,TRBJ2-3,TRBD2,NA,TGCGCCAGCAGCTGGGAGGGCCGCGGAGATACGCAGTATTTT,CASSWEGRGDTQYF
TRBV2,TRBJ2-4,TRBD1,once,TGTGCCAGCAGTGGGAAGGACAGGGACGACAAAAACATTCAGTACTTC,CASSGKDRDDKNIQYF
TRBV3-1/TRBV3-2,TRBJ1-3,TRBD1,NA,TGTGCCAGCAGGCTTACAGGGGGCTCTGGAAACACCATATATTTT,CASRLTGGSGNTIYF
TRBV6-5,TRBJ1-5,NA,few,TGTGCCAGCACCCCCTTCTCGGGTTATCAGCCCCAGCATTTT,CASTPFSGYQPQHF
TRBV29-1,TRBJ2-3,TRBD1,NA,TGCAGCGTCGTGGGGACAGCCAAAGATACGCAGTATTTT,CSVVGTAKDTQYF
TRBV5-1,TRBJ1-3,NA,NA,TGCGCCAGCAGCTTGGGACAGTCGAACTCTGGAAACACCATATATTTT,CASSLGQSNSGNTIYF
TRBV18,TRBJ1-2,NA,NA,TGTGCCAGCTCAAGATCGACAGAGCCCTTAACTAATGATGGCTACACCTTC,CASSRSTEPLTNDGYTF
TRBV19,TRBJ1-1,NA,NA,TGTGCCAGTAGTGCCCCGGGACTTATTGAAGCTTTCTTT,CASSAPGLIEAFF
TRBV2,TRBJ2-7,TRBD1,NA,TGTGCCAGCAGTGATATGCAGGGGGCCTACGAGCAGTACTTC,CASSDMQGAYEQYF
TRBV6-5,TRBJ1-4,TRBD1,NA,TGTGCCAGCAGTTACCGGCATGGACAGGGGAATGAAAAACTGTTTTTT,CASSYRHGQGNEKLFF
TRBV27,TRBJ1-3,NA,NA,TGTGCCAGCAGTTTATCAGGGGGGGAAGGAAACACCATATATTTT,CASSLSGGEGNTIYF
TRBV5-1,TRBJ2-7,TRBD1,once,TGCGCCAGCAGGGGGACAGTGATAACCTACGAGCAGTACTTC,CASRGTVITYEQYF
TRBV6-6,TRBJ1-2,TRBD1,NA,TGTGCCAGCAGTCGACAGGGTAATGGCTACACCTTC,CASSRQGNGYTF
TRBV5-1,TRBJ1-1,NA,few,TGCGCCAGCAGCCTTACAATGAACACTGAAGCTTTCTTT,CASSLTMNTEAFF
TRBV7-9,TRBJ1-1,NA,NA,TGTGCCAGCAGCCTCCGGGGGAGAACTGAAGCTTTCTTT,CASSLRGRTEAFF
TRBV7-9,TRBJ2-3,TRBD2,NA,TGTGCCAGCAGCTCATTAGTGGTCACTAGCGGGGGGAAACAAGATACGCAGTATTTT,CASSSLVVTSGGKQDTQYF
TRBV9,TRBJ2-7,NA,NA,TGTGCCCGCAGCCGGGGGGGGGACAGCCCCTACGAGCAGTACTTC,CARSRGGDSPYEQYF
TRBV6-5,TRBJ2-5,NA,NA,TGTGCCAGCAGTATACACAGGGTTTCAAAAGAGACCCAGTACTTC,CASSIHRVSKETQYF
TRBV11-3,TRBJ1-1,NA,NA,TGTGCCAGCAGCTCACAGGGGAACACTGAAGCTTTCTTT,CASSSQGNTEAFF
TRBV6-5,TRBJ1-1,NA,NA,TGTGCCAGCAATTTCAGGGTTTCTGACACTGAAGCTTTCTTT,CASNFRVSDTEAFF
TRBV4-1,TRBJ1-1,TRBD1,medium-sized,TGCGCCAGCAGCCCGCGATCATTTGGTCAGATAACAGGGGCGAACACTGAAGCTTTCTTT,CASSPRSFGQITGANTEAFF
TRBV28,TRBJ1-6,NA,NA,TGTGCCAGCACTTCCCCGCACCCAGGGTCTTATCCCCTCCACTTT,CASTSPHPGSYPLHF
TRBV2,TRBJ1-4,NA,once,TGTGCCAGCAGTGAAGCGCAGGGTGGCGAAAAACTGTTTTTT,CASSEAQGGEKLFF
TRBV27,TRBJ2-7,NA,NA,TGTGCCAGCAGTTGGAGGAGATCCGAATACGAGCAGTACTTC,CASSWRRSEYEQYF
TRBV13,TRBJ2-3,TRBD2,NA,TGTGCCAGCAGCTTCCTGACTAGCGGGAGAACGACAGATACGCAGTATTTT,CASSFLTSGRTTDTQYF
TRBV7-9,TRBJ1-2,NA,NA,TGTGCCAGCAGCTCAGACGGGCAGGGTGGTAACTATGGCTACACCTTC,CASSSDGQGGNYGYTF
TRBV19,TRBJ2-2,NA,NA,TGTGCCTCTCGGGGGTCGGACACCGGGGAGCTGTTTTTT,CASRGSDTGELFF
TRBV14,TRBJ1-4,TRBD1,NA,TGTGCCAGCAGCCAAGGGGACAGAAGATTAAAACTGTTTTTT,CASSQGDRRLKLFF
TRBV29-1,TRBJ2-1,TRBD1,NA,TGCAGCGTTCTTTTCAGGGGGAGTTATACCGGCACACTCAACAATGAGCAGTTCTTC,CSVLFRGSYTGTLNNEQFF
TRBV21-1,TRBJ1-2,NA,NA,TGTGCCAGCAGCTCCGGGACAGAAGTACTCCGCTTCTATGGCTACACCTTC,CASSSGTEVLRFYGYTF
TRBV19,TRBJ1-6,NA,NA,TGTGCCAGTAGTACTCTTTCGCTTACAGGGTACAATTCACCCCTCCACTTT,CASSTLSLTGYNSPLHF
TRBV14,TRBJ2-7,NA,NA,TGTGCCAGTTCTTACGGTGGCGGATACGAGCAGTACTTC,CASSYGGGYEQYF
TRBV5-4,TRBJ2-1,TRBD2,NA,TGTGCCAGCAGCCATATGACTAGCGGCTACAATGAGCAGTTCTTC,CASSHMTSGYNEQFF
TRBV4-2,TRBJ2-1,TRBD2,NA,TGTGCCAGCAGCCAGCCCTTACCGACTAGCGGGAGACTCAGCAATGAGCAGTTCTTC,CASSQPLPTSGRLSNEQFF
TRBV6-5,TRBJ1-2,NA,NA,TGTGCCAGCAGTTACTCGAGTAGGGGTGGTGGCTACACCTTC,CASSYSSRGGGYTF